The 17 T cell receptor beta chains reported below all come from one sample, sequenced in a study of control samples from healthy donors and cancer patients. Profiled with immunoSEQ multiplex PCR; TCRdb holds only in-frame clones, not every one. The data show about 130,000 clones, 80% to 95% seen once. The sample consisted of blood. Receptor source: a man between 18 and 35 years old in good health.

The J gene is TRBJ2-5, the V gene TRBV3-1 (or the pseudogene TRBV3-2); 11 positions agree with TRBD1. CDR3 length: 14 residues. V trimming: 7 bases; J trimming: 6 bases; junction bases outside the gene matches: 7. CDR1 LGHDT and CDR2 YNNKEL come from the germline V gene (reference sequence). The chain's CDR3 is CASTGTGGDKTQYF. Here the CDR3 DNA reads TGTGCCAGCACCGGGACAGGGGGTGATAAGACCCAGTACTTC.

This clone was seen only once. The junction differs from germline at one of its ends, possibly a read error. The V gene is TRBV27, the J gene TRBJ2-7; D not resolved. The CDR3 runs to 12 residues. The germline CDR1 and CDR2 sequences are MNHEY and SMNVEV (reference sequence). The CDR3 loop is CARLGSSYEQYF. DNA of the CDR3: TGCGCTAGGTTAGGTAGCTCCTACGAGCAGTACTTC.

The chain uses TRBV5-6 and TRBJ2-5; D is ambiguous. This CDR3 has 13 amino acids. In germline, CDR1 is SGHDT, CDR2 YYEEEE. The V end was cut by 0 bases, the J end by 7 bases, with 10 bases between. CDR3 coding DNA: TGTGCCAGCAGCTTGGAGGGTCCGGGGACCCAGTACTTC. Its translation is CASSLEGPGTQYF.

The rearrangement uses TRBV5-6 and TRBJ2-7; no definite D call. V dropped 0 bases and J dropped 5 bases, with 9 bases sitting between them. CDR1 SGHDT and CDR2 YYEEEE come from the germline V gene. CDR3 length: 13 amino acids. CDR3 amino acids: CASSLGPQDEQYF. CDR3 in DNA: TGTGCCAGCAGCTTGGGGCCCCAGGACGAGCAGTACTTC.

V usage is TRBV6-5 and J usage is TRBJ1-5; possibly TRBD1 for D (6 bases). The CDR3 is 15 amino acids. V was pared by 4 bases and J by 2 bases, with 12 bases between. Germline V gene data show CDR1 as MNHEY and CDR2 as SVGAGI. The CDR3 bases are TGTGCCAGCAGTTTCCGAAAGGGGGGCAATCAGCCCCAGCATTTT. Its protein is CASSFRKGGNQPQHF.

The rearrangement links TRBV7-2 to TRBJ1-1, with TRBD1 as a possible D gene (5 bases). The germline gives CDR1 SGHTA, CDR2 FQGNSA. V lost 3 bases, J lost 1 base, and 9 bases lay in between. The CDR3 extends over 14 amino acids. CDR3 protein: CASSLDMRNTEAFF. CDR3 DNA sequence: TGTGCCAGCAGCTTGGACATGCGGAACACTGAAGCTTTCTTT.

This clone was observed a single time. This chain links TRBV2 with TRBJ1-1; 7 bases are shared with TRBD1. V gave up 6 bases and J gave up 0 bases; unmatched junction bases: 7. Germline V gene lookup returns CDR1 SNHLY and CDR2 FYNNEI. There are 15 residues in the CDR3. The CDR3 DNA is TGTGCCAGCAGGTCCCGACAGGGACTGAACACTGAAGCTTTCTTT. It translates to CASRSRQGLNTEAFF.

The chain has TRBV10-3 and TRBJ1-2; D gene unclear. Germline lookup yields CDR1 ENHRY and CDR2 SYGVKD. CDR3 size: 14 residues. The V end lost 2 bases, the J end lost 1 base, and 8 bases lay between the germline ends. The CDR3 DNA follows: TGTGCCATCAGTGAGATGGACTTTAACTATGGCTACACCTTC. This encodes CAISEMDFNYGYTF.

V and J are TRBV10-3 and TRBJ1-5; TRBD1 matches at 10 bases. With 6 bases clipped from V and 2 bases from J, the junction kept 4 bases outside the gene matches. In germline, CDR1 is ENHRY, CDR2 SYGVKD. This CDR3 has 15 amino acids. The CDR3 sequence is CAIREGTGGNQPQHF. In DNA form, the CDR3 reads TGTGCCATCAGGGAAGGGACAGGGGGCAATCAGCCCCAGCATTTT.

The rearrangement joins TRBV11-2 to TRBJ1-3, with D possibly being TRBD1 (5 bases). Germline values: CDR1 SGHAT, CDR2 FQNNGV. V was trimmed by 2 bases and J by 0 bases, leaving 8 bases between them. The CDR3 totals 15 residues. The CDR3 DNA reads as TGTGCCAGCAGCTTATTCGGGGGCTCTGGAAACACCATATATTTT. This codes for CASSLFGGSGNTIYF.

The gene calls are TRBV7-9 and TRBJ2-1; 8 bases fit TRBD2. Germline assignment: CDR1 SEHNR and CDR2 FQNEAQ (reference sequence). With 5 bases clipped from V and 5 bases from J, the junction kept 8 bases outside the gene matches. This CDR3 comprises 15 residues. CDR3 nucleotides: TGTGCCAGCAGCGCGGGCGGGGGGCAACACAATGAGCAGTTCTTC. Translated, it gives CASSAGGGQHNEQFF.

The V and J genes are TRBV9 and TRBJ1-5, with D tentatively TRBD1 (5 bases). Germline V gene lookup returns CDR1 SGDLS and CDR2 YYNGEE. Trimming removed 0 bases from V and 4 bases from J, with 11 bases in between. The CDR3 totals 15 residues. CDR3 sequence reads: CASSVDGTINQPQHF. The CDR3 nucleotides are TGTGCCAGCAGCGTAGATGGGACGATAAATCAGCCCCAGCATTTT.

This chain uses TRBV5-6 with TRBJ1-2; 9 nucleotides agree with TRBD1. The CDR3 has 15 residues. V lost 7 bases to trimming and J lost 4 bases; unmatched junction nucleotides: 11. CDR1 and CDR2 from the germline V gene are SGHDT and YYEEEE. Here the CDR3 DNA reads TGTGCCAGCCGAGCTTATTGGACAGGGGTCTATGGCTACACCTTC. It translates to CASRAYWTGVYGYTF.

This clone was recorded a few times. The V call is TRBV25-1, the J call TRBJ1-1, with 7 bases aligning to TRBD1. The CDR3 loop spans 15 amino acids. Germline-derived CDR1 and CDR2 are MGHDK and SYGVNS. Germline trimming cut 8 bases from V and 1 base from J; bases unmatched to any gene: 10. The CDR3 bases are TGTGCCAGCTCCACAGGGGCCGCCCCGAACACTGAAGCTTTCTTT. Translation: CASSTGAAPNTEAFF. The full variable domain, completed using reference TRBV25-1 and TRBJ1-1, is EADIYQTPRYLVIGTGKKITLECSQTMGHDKMYWYQQDPGMELHLIHYSYGVNSTEKGDLSSESTVSRIRTEHFPLTLESARPSHTSQYLCASSTGAAPNTEAFFGQGTRLTVV.

The J gene is TRBJ1-2, the V gene TRBV2; D perhaps matches TRBD1 (6 bases). The V end was cut by 6 bases, the J end by 4 bases, with 15 bases between. CDR3 length: 14 residues. Germline V CDR1 and CDR2: SNHLY, FYNNEI. This CDR3 is CASRGTRGTYGYTF. The DNA for the CDR3 is TGTGCCAGCAGGGGGACAAGGGGGACCTATGGCTACACCTTC.

This chain uses TRBV7-2 with TRBJ2-2; 8 nucleotides agree with TRBD1. CDR1 and CDR2 from the germline V gene are SGHTA and FQGNSA. The ends lost 5 bases at V and 4 bases at J; junction bases unmatched: 6. This CDR3 is built from 15 residues. CDR3 amino acids: CASSLRGLGTGELFF. The DNA for the CDR3 is TGTGCCAGCAGCCTCAGGGGGCTTGGCACCGGGGAGCTGTTTTTT.

V is TRBV12-5 and J is TRBJ1-4; 10 bases are a match to TRBD1. CDR1 LGHNT and CDR2 FRNRAP come from the germline V gene. This CDR3 comprises 16 residues. Losses at the gene ends were 7 bases for V and 8 bases for J; bases not matched to a gene: 13. CDR3 DNA sequence: TGTGCTAGTGCCAAAGATGTCGGGACAGGGGTCGAAAAACTGTTTTTT. Protein: CASAKDVGTGVEKLFF.